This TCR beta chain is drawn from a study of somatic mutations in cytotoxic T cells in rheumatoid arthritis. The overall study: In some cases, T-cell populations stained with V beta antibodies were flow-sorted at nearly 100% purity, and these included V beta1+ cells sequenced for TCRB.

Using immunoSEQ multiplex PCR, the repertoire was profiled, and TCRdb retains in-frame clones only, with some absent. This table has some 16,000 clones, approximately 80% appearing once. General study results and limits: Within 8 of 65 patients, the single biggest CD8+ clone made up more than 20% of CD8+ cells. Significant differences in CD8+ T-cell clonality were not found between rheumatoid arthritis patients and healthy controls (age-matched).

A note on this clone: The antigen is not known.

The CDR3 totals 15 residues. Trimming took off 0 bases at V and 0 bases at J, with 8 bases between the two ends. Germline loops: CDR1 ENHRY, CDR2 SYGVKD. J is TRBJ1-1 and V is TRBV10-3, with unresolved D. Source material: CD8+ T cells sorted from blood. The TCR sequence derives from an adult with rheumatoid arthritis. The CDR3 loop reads CAISESGLMNTEAFF. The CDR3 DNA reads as TGTGCCATCAGTGAGTCCGGGCTGATGAACACTGAAGCTTTCTTT.